This TCR beta chain stems from a study of blood T cell repertoires in COVID-19. Germline CDR1 and CDR2: DFQATT and SNEGSKA (reference sequence). There are 13 residues in the CDR3. Between the trimmed V and J ends, which lost 3 bases and 9 bases, there was a span of 12 bases. Authors' methods: Amplified reference gene primers provided the basis for estimating nucleated cell counts. Clones were sequenced by immunoSEQ multiplex PCR, and TCRdb holds only the in-frame ones, with some missing. That table supplies the V and J calls and clone size; D and trimming were determined from the DNA. Here the sample spans 210,000 or so clones, 80% to 90% being singletons.

This TCR came from a woman in her forties or fifties who had been exposed to COVID-19. The rearrangement joins TRBV20-1 to TRBJ1-6; no definite D call. The sample comprised PBMCs or T cells enriched from blood (not recorded which). In nucleotides, the CDR3 is TGCAGTGCTAGTAGGGAGGACGTTTCACCCCTCCACTTT. This translates into CSASREDVSPLHF.